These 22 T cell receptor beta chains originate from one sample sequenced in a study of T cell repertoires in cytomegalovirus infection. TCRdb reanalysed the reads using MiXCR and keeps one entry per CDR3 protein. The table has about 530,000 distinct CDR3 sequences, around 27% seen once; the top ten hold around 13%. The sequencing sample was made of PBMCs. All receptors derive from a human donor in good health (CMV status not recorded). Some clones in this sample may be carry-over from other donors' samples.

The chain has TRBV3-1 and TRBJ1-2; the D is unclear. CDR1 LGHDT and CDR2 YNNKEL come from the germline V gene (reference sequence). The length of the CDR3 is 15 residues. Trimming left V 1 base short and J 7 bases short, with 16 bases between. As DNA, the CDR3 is TGTGCCAGCAGCCAAGGAGAGGGTCTAGGTGTTGGCTACACCTTC. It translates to CASSQGEGLGVGYTF.

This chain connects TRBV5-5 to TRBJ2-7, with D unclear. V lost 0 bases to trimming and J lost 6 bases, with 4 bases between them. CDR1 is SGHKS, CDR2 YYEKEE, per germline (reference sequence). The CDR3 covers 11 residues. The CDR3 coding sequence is TGTGCCAGCAGCTTGGACCGCGAGCAGTACTTC. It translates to CASSLDREQYF. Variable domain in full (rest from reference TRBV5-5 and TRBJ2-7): DAGVTQSPTHLIKTRGQQVTLRCSPISGHKSVSWYQQVLGQGPQFIFQYYEKEERGRGNFPDRFSARQFPNYSSELNVNALLLGDSALYLCASSLDREQYFGPGTRLTVT.

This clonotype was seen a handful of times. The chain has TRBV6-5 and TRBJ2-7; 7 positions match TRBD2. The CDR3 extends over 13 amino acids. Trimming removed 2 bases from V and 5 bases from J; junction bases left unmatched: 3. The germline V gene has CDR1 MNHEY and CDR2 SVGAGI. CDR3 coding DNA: TGTGCCAGCAGTTACGCGACTAGCAACGAGCAGTACTTC. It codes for CASSYATSNEQYF.

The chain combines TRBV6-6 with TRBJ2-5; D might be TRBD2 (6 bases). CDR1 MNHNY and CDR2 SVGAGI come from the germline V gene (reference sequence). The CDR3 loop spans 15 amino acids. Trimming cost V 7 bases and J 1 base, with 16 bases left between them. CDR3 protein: CASNLLRGTQETQYF. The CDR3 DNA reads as TGTGCCAGCAACCTACTCCGGGGGACCCAAGAGACCCAGTACTTC.

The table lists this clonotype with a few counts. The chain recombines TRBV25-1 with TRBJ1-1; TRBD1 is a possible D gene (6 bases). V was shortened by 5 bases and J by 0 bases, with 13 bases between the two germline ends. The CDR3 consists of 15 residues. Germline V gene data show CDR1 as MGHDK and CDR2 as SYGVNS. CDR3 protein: CASSKTGPMNTEAFF. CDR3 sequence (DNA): TGTGCCAGCAGTAAGACAGGACCCATGAACACTGAAGCTTTCTTT.

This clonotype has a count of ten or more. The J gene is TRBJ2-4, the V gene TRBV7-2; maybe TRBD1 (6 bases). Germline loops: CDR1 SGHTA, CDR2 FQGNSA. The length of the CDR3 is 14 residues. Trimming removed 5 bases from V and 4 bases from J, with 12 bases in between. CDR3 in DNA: TGTGCCAGCAGCGCTCGACAGGAGAAAAACATTCAGTACTTC. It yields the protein CASSARQEKNIQYF.

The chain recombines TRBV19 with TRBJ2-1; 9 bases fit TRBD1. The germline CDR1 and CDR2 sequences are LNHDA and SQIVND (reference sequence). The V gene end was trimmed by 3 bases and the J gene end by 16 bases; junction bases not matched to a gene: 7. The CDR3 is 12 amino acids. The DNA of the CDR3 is TGTGCCAGTAGTATGTGGGACAGGGCCATTTTCTTC. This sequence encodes CASSMWDRAIFF. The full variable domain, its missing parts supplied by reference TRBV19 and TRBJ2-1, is DGGITQSPKYLFRKEGQNVTLSCEQNLNHDAMYWYRQDPGQGLRLIYYSQIVNDFQKGDIAEGYSVSREKKESFPLTVTSAQKNPTAFYLCASSMWDRAIFFGPGTRLTVL.

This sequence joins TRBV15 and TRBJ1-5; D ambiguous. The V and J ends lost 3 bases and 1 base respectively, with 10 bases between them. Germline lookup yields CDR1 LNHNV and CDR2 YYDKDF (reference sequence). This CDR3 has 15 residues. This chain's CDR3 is CATSSRRGSNQPQHF. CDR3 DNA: TGTGCCACCAGCAGCCGGAGAGGGAGCAATCAGCCCCAGCATTTT.

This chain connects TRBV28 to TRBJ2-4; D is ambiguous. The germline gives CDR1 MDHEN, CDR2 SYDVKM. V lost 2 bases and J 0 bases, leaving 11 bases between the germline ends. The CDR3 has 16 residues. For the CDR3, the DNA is TGTGCCAGCAGTTTAGGTGATGCCCTAGCCAAAAACATTCAGTACTTC. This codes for CASSLGDALAKNIQYF. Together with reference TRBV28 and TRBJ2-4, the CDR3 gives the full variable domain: DVKVTQSSRYLVKRTGEKVFLECVQDMDHENMFWYRQDPGLGLRLIYFSYDVKMKEKGDIPEGYSVSREKKERFSLILESASTNQTSMYLCASSLGDALAKNIQYFGAGTRLSVL.

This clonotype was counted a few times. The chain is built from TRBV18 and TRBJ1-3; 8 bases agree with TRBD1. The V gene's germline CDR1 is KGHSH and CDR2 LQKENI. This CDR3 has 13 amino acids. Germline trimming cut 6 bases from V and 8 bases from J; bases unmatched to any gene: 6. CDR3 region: CASSPTGVDTIYF. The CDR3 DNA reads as TGTGCCAGCTCCCCGACAGGGGTGGACACCATATATTTT.

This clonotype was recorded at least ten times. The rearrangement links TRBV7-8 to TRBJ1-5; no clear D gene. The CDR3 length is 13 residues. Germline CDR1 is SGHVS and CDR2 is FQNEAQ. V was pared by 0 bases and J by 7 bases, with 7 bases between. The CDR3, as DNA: TGTGCCAGCAGCTTAGCATTCGGACAGCCCCAGCATTTT. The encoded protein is CASSLAFGQPQHF.

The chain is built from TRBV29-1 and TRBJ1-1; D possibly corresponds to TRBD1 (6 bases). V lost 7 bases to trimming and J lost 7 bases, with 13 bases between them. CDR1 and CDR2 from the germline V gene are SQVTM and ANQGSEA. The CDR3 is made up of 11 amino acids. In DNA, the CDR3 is TGCAGCGCAGAAGGGGGGAGTGAAGCTTTCTTT. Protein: CSAEGGSEAFF.

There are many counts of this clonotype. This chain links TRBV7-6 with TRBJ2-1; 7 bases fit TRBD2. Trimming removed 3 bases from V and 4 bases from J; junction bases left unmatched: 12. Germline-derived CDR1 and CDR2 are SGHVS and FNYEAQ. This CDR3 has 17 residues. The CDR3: CASSFSSGDYSYNEQFF. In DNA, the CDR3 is TGTGCCAGCAGCTTTTCTAGCGGAGACTACTCTTACAATGAGCAGTTCTTC.

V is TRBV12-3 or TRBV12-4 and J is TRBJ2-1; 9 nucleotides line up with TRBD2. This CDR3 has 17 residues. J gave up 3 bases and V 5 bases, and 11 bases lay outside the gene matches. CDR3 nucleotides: TGTGCCAGCAGTCCGATAATGACTAGCGGCCACTACAATGAGCAGTTCTTC. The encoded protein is CASSPIMTSGHYNEQFF.

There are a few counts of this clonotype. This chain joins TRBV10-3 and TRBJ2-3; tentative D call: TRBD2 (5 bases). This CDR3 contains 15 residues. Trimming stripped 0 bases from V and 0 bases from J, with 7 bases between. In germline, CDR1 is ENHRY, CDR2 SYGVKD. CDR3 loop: CAISESRTSTDTQYF. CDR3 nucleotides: TGTGCCATCAGTGAGTCGAGGACTAGCACAGATACGCAGTATTTT.

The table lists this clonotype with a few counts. The CDR3 loop is CATSGPGAGDYGYTF. Here the CDR3 DNA reads TGTGCCACCAGCGGTCCAGGGGCGGGGGATTATGGCTACACCTTC. The chain carries TRBV15 and TRBJ1-2; perhaps TRBD1 as D (6 bases). The CDR3 has 15 residues. CDR1 is LNHNV and CDR2 is YYDKDF in the germline V gene (reference sequence). V lost 5 bases and J lost 5, with 18 bases in between.

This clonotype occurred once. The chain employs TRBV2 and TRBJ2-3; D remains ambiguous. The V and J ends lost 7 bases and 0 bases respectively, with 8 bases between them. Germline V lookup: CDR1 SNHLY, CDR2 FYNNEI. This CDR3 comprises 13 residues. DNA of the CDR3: TGTGCCAGCAAGACCCTCAGCACAGATACGCAGTATTTT. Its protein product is CASKTLSTDTQYF. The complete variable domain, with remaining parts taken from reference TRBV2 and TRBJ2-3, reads EPEVTQTPSHQVTQMGQEVILRCVPISNHLYFYWYRQILGQKVEFLVSFYNNEISEKSEIFDDQFSVERPDGSNFTLKIRSTKLEDSAMYFCASKTLSTDTQYFGPGTRLTVL.

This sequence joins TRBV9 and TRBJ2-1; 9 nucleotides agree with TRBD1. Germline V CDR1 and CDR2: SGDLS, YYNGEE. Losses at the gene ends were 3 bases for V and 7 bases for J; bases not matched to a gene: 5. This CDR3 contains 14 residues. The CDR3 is CASSGGTGRNEQFF. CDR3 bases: TGTGCCAGCAGCGGCGGGACAGGGCGGAATGAGCAGTTCTTC.

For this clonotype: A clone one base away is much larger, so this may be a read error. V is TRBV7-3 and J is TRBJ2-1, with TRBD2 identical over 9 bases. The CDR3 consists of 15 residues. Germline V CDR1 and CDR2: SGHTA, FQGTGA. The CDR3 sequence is CASSLTGTSLNEQLF. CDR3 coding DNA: TGTGCCAGCAGCTTAACAGGGACTAGCTTAAATGAGCAGTTATTC. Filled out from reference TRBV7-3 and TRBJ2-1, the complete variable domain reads GAGVSQTPSNKVTEKGKYVELRCDPISGHTALYWYRQSLGQGPEFLIYFQGTGAADDSGLPNDRFFAVRPEGSVSTLKIQRTERGDSAVYLCASSLTGTSLNEQLFGPGTRLTVL.

The CDR3 reads CASSNYRSTGELFF. The CDR3 DNA sequence: TGTGCCAGCAGCAACTACCGATCCACCGGGGAGCTGTTTTTT. The chain recombines TRBV7-2 with TRBJ2-2, with D unresolved. CDR3 length: 14 amino acids. The germline gives CDR1 SGHTA, CDR2 FQGNSA. Trimming removed 5 bases from V and 4 bases from J, with 11 bases in between.

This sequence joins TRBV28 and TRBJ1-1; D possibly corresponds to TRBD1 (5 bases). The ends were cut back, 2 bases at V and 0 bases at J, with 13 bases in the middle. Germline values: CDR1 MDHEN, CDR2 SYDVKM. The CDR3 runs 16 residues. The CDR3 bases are TGTGCCAGCAGTTTAACGGGACGCACACTGAACACTGAAGCTTTCTTT. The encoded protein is CASSLTGRTLNTEAFF.

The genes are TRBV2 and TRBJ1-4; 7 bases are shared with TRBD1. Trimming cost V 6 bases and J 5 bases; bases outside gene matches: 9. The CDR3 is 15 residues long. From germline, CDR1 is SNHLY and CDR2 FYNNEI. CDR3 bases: TGTGCCAGCAGGGGACGACAGGGATCCAATGAAAAACTGTTTTTT. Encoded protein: CASRGRQGSNEKLFF.